Shown below are 15 T cell receptor beta chains from a single sample sequenced in a study of cytomegalovirus exposure and HLA in healthy donors. A multiplex PCR was run with 60 Vbeta primers and 13 Jbeta primers. Assay: immunoSEQ multiplex PCR; the TCRdb copy retains only in-frame clones and omits some. Among roughly 150,000 clones listed, more than 60% were seen once. Sequenced input: PBMCs. The origin of the receptors is a man in his thirties or forties in good health and CMV-seropositive.

This clone occurred a few times. The V and J genes are TRBV6-5 and TRBJ2-3; TRBD2 might be the D (6 bases). The ends were cut back, 1 base at V and 4 bases at J, with 12 bases in the middle. Germline V gives CDR1 MNHEY, CDR2 SVGAGI. The CDR3 consists of 15 residues. The DNA of the CDR3 is TGTGCCAGCAGTTACTACGGGGGAGTGTCAGATACGCAGTATTTT. Its translation is CASSYYGGVSDTQYF.

This rearrangement joins TRBV20-1 to TRBJ2-5, with 7 bases fitting TRBD2. The CDR3 extends over 11 amino acids. Germline V lookup: CDR1 DFQATT, CDR2 SNEGSKA (reference sequence). V was pared by 3 bases and J by 7 bases, with 2 bases of the junction left unmatched. The CDR3 DNA is TGCAGTGCTAGCTGGGGGGGGACCCAGTACTTC. This translates into CSASWGGTQYF.

J is TRBJ2-1 and V is TRBV28; 8 bases map to TRBD2. In germline, CDR1 is MDHEN, CDR2 SYDVKM. The V and J ends lost 5 bases and 3 bases, in that order; junction bases with no gene match: 3. The CDR3 extends over 14 amino acids. The DNA of the CDR3 is TGTGCCAGCAGTATAGCGGGGATCTACAATGAGCAGTTCTTC. Protein: CASSIAGIYNEQFF. Full variable domain (remainder filled in from reference TRBV28 and TRBJ2-1): DVKVTQSSRYLVKRTGEKVFLECVQDMDHENMFWYRQDPGLGLRLIYFSYDVKMKEKGDIPEGYSVSREKKERFSLILESASTNQTSMYLCASSIAGIYNEQFFGPGTRLTVL.

This chain links TRBV5-1 with TRBJ1-2; tentative D call: TRBD1 (5 bases). V was pared by 2 bases and J by 4 bases, with 12 bases between. Germline V CDR1 and CDR2: SGHRS, YFSETQ. The CDR3 length is 14 residues. The CDR3 loop reads CASSLTQGSYGYTF. DNA of the CDR3: TGCGCCAGCAGCTTAACCCAGGGATCCTATGGCTACACCTTC.

This clone was detected only a few times. This chain uses TRBV10-3 with TRBJ2-3; 9 positions match TRBD2. From germline, CDR1 is ENHRY and CDR2 SYGVKD. The CDR3 spans 15 residues. V lost 7 bases to trimming and J lost 6 bases; unmatched junction nucleotides: 11. The CDR3 DNA reads as TGTGCCATCAAGAGGGGCGGGAGGGCCCTGGATACGCAGTATTTT. The encoded protein is CAIKRGGRALDTQYF.

In this sample, this clone turned up once. The chain has TRBV6-6 and TRBJ1-2; 7 positions agree with TRBD1. Trimming cost V 5 bases and J 8 bases; bases outside gene matches: 2. The CDR3 length is 11 residues. Germline CDR1 is MNHNY and CDR2 is SVGAGI (reference sequence). CDR3 DNA: TGTGCCAGCAGTGTGGGACAGGGCTACACCTTC. This translates into CASSVGQGYTF.

V is TRBV19 and J is TRBJ2-7; 8 bases are shared with TRBD1. Germline CDR1 and CDR2: LNHDA and SQIVND (reference sequence). The CDR3 covers 17 residues. The V segment lost 1 base and the J segment 3 bases; nucleotides outside the gene matches: 11. The CDR3 region is CASSIGALGQGFYEQYF. The CDR3 nucleotides read TGTGCCAGTAGTATAGGTGCTCTCGGACAGGGCTTCTACGAGCAGTACTTC.

This clone was observed a few times. J is TRBJ2-5 and V is TRBV12-5; 9 bases line up with TRBD1. The CDR3 has 13 residues. In germline, CDR1 is LGHNT, CDR2 FRNRAP. After removal of 7 bases from V and 5 bases from J, the junction contained 5 bases not matched to a gene. The CDR3 here is CASETGGRETQYF. The CDR3 coding sequence is TGTGCTAGTGAAACAGGGGGCCGGGAGACCCAGTACTTC. Full variable domain (outside the CDR3, taken from reference TRBV12-5 and TRBJ2-5): DARVTQTPRHKVTEMGQEVTMRCQPILGHNTVFWYRQTMMQGLELLAYFRNRAPLDDSGMPKDRFSAEMPDATLATLKIQPSEPRDSAVYFCASETGGRETQYFGPGTRLLVL.

This sequence joins TRBV10-3 and TRBJ2-7, with D maybe TRBD1 (6 bases). From germline, CDR1 is ENHRY and CDR2 SYGVKD. Trimming cost V 10 bases and J 0 bases, with 19 bases left between them. CDR3 length equals 15 residues. The chain's CDR3 is CATRTVSASSYEQYF. For the CDR3, the DNA is TGTGCCACTAGGACAGTTTCTGCTAGCTCCTACGAGCAGTACTTC.

This chain links TRBV7-9 with TRBJ2-1; 10 bases are a match to TRBD2. This CDR3 is built from 16 residues. V gave up 4 bases and J gave up 7 bases; unmatched junction bases: 10. Germline loops: CDR1 SEHNR, CDR2 FQNEAQ (reference sequence). The CDR3 bases are TGTGCCAGCAGCTCCGATCTAGCGGGAGTATCTAATGAGCAGTTCTTC. This codes for CASSSDLAGVSNEQFF.

The count of this clone is one. The chain combines TRBV7-3 with TRBJ1-1; D uncertain. Trimming removed 6 bases at V and 1 base at J, with 9 bases between. Germline-derived CDR1 and CDR2 are SGHTA and FQGTGA. There are 13 residues in the CDR3. CDR3 residues: CASRKEPNTEAFF. The CDR3, as DNA: TGTGCCAGCAGAAAGGAGCCGAACACTGAAGCTTTCTTT.

The J gene is TRBJ1-2, the V gene TRBV11-2, with D tentatively TRBD1 (6 bases). Germline V gene data show CDR1 as SGHAT and CDR2 as FQNNGV. This CDR3 has 14 amino acids. Between the trimmed V and J ends, which lost 5 bases and 1 base, there was a span of 11 bases. In nucleotides, the CDR3 is TGTGCCAGCAGCCCGGACAGATTTAACTATGGCTACACCTTC. The encoded protein is CASSPDRFNYGYTF.

The rearrangement joins TRBV28 to TRBJ1-1; D call uncertain. Deletions cut 2 bases from V and 12 bases from J, with 22 bases between. Germline V gene sequence: CDR1 MDHEN, CDR2 SYDVKM. The CDR3 runs 15 residues. The CDR3 loop reads CASSLETDFPLSTFF. CDR3 in DNA: TGTGCCAGCAGTTTAGAGACGGACTTCCCATTATCGACTTTCTTT.

This clone occurred once. V and J are TRBV6-5 and TRBJ2-7, with D perhaps TRBD1 (6 bases). The germline V and J ends were trimmed by 5 bases and 2 bases, with 13 bases remaining between them. The CDR3 consists of 14 residues. From germline, CDR1 is MNHEY and CDR2 SVGAGI. The DNA for the CDR3 is TGTGCCAGCAGTCCGGACAGCCTAACCTACGAGCAGTACTTC. Translation: CASSPDSLTYEQYF.

This clone was counted once. The genes are TRBV10-3 and TRBJ2-7; 10 bases are shared with TRBD1. V dropped 8 bases and J dropped 4; count of bases not matched to a gene: 17. This CDR3 is 17 amino acids long. From germline, CDR1 is ENHRY and CDR2 SYGVKD. The CDR3 nucleotides read TGTGCCATCCAACGGGTCCCGGGACAGGGGAGAAATTACGAGCAGTACTTC. Translation gives CAIQRVPGQGRNYEQYF.